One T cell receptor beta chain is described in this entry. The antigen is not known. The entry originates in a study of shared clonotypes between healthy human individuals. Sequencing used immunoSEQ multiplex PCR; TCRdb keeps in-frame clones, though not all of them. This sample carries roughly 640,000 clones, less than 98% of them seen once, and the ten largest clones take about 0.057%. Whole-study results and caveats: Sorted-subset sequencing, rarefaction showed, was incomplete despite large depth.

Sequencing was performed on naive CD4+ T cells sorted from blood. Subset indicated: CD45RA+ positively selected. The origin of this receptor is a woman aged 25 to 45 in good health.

The CDR3 sequence is CASSLAGLAGNTGELFF. The CDR3 DNA follows: TGCGCCAGCAGCTTGGCCGGGCTAGCGGGGAACACCGGGGAGCTGTTTTTT. The genes are TRBV5-1 and TRBJ2-2; 8 nucleotides line up with TRBD2. CDR1 is SGHRS, CDR2 YFSETQ, per germline. CDR3 size: 17 residues. Trimming at V came to 0 bases and at J to 1 base, leaving 5 bases not matched to a gene.